This TCR beta chain derives from a study of multiple sclerosis patients with progressive multifocal leukoencephalopathy. CDR3 length: 12 amino acids. The V end was cut by 3 bases, the J end by 7 bases, with 6 bases between. The germline V gene has CDR1 SGHTA and CDR2 FQGNSA. Here immunoSEQ multiplex PCR was the method, and the copy in TCRdb shows in-frame clones only, minus some. The table includes roughly 30,000 clones, roughly 87% detected once. Time point described: time of PML onset. Every listed patient previously received interferon beta; all PML patients were women. The receptor was derived from a middle-aged woman with progressive multifocal leukoencephalopathy. The V and J genes are TRBV7-2 and TRBJ2-2; no reliable D call. Sequencing was performed on PBMCs, taken from a patient treated with natalizumab. This CDR3 reads CASSFYNGELFF. CDR3 DNA: TGTGCCAGCAGCTTTTACAACGGGGAGCTGTTTTTT.